These T cell receptor beta chains were read from a single sample in a study of OX40 agonist ivuxolimab in advanced cancers. Produced via immunoSEQ multiplex PCR; TCRdb's table is partial and in-frame only. Among 55,000 to 80,000 clones listed, about nine tenths were seen once. The specimen was CD4+ or CD8+ T cells sorted from blood, collected in a trial of the OX40 agonist ivuxolimab. The receptor source for this set is an adult with an advanced solid tumor such as melanoma, head and neck, liver or kidney cancer. Each CDR3 is given with its conserved first and last residue. D genes are given only for firm matches. Rows may omit the clone size; those that give it use once, few, many or a size class.

v_call,clone_size,j_call,d_call,cdr3_nt,cdr3_aa
TRBV11-2,NA,TRBJ1-1,NA,TGTGCCAGCAGCTTAGAATCCCGCACTGAAGCTTTCTTT,CASSLESRTEAFF
TRBV6-1,NA,TRBJ2-7,NA,TGTGCCAGCAGTGAGCTTGAGGCAGGCTTTAATCTCGAGCAGTACTTC,CASSELEAGFNLEQYF
TRBV19,NA,TRBJ1-5,TRBD1,TGTGCCAGCCAAGCCGGACAGGGGAACAATCAGCCCCAGCATTTT,CASQAGQGNNQPQHF
TRBV19,few,TRBJ2-2,TRBD2,TGTGCCAGTAGGCCAAGCGGGAGTGCCGGGGAGCTGTTTTTT,CASRPSGSAGELFF
TRBV10-1,NA,TRBJ2-6,TRBD1,TGCGCCAGCAGTTCCGGGACAGGGACCTCTGGGGCCAACGTCCTGACTTTC,CASSSGTGTSGANVLTF
TRBV6-1,NA,TRBJ1-6,NA,TGTGCCAGCCGAGGACAGTACGATTCACCCCTCCACTTT,CASRGQYDSPLHF
TRBV11-3,NA,TRBJ2-3,NA,TGTGCCAGCAGCTCTAGTGCCCGGGGGGATACGCAGTATTTT,CASSSSARGDTQYF
TRBV6-6,NA,TRBJ2-4,TRBD2,TGTGCCAGCACCCCTAGCGGGGACGCGGGGAAAAACATTCAGTACTTC,CASTPSGDAGKNIQYF
TRBV5-1,NA,TRBJ1-6,NA,TGCGCCAGCAGCCCTTGTCCCCTCCACTTT,CASSPCPLHF
TRBV25-1,NA,TRBJ1-1,TRBD1,TGTGCCAGCAGTGAATACCAGGGGGCGAAAGCTTTCTTT,CASSEYQGAKAFF
TRBV30,NA,TRBJ1-4,TRBD1,TGTGCCTGCGCGCAGGGGGGTGAAAAACTGTTTTTT,CACAQGGEKLFF
TRBV5-1,NA,TRBJ2-5,NA,TGCGCCAGCAGCTTTACGTGGGCCCAAGAGACCCAGTACTTC,CASSFTWAQETQYF
TRBV7-3,NA,TRBJ2-3,TRBD2,TGTGCCAGCAGCTCCGGGGCTAGCGGGAGCACAGATACGCAGTATTTT,CASSSGASGSTDTQYF
TRBV30,NA,TRBJ1-5,NA,TGTGCCTGGAGTGTACCGCGGGGGAATCAGCCCCAGCATTTT,CAWSVPRGNQPQHF
TRBV5-1,NA,TRBJ2-2,NA,TGCGCCAGCAGCCGCGACAGAACAAGTACCGGGGAGCTGTTTTTT,CASSRDRTSTGELFF
TRBV11-2,NA,TRBJ1-4,NA,TGTGCCAGCAGCTTAGGGCGGAGCAGCTCTAATGAAAAACTGTTTTTT,CASSLGRSSSNEKLFF
TRBV18,NA,TRBJ2-5,NA,TGTGCCAGCTCGCAAACAGCGTTCCAAGAGACCCAGTACTTC,CASSQTAFQETQYF
TRBV10-3,NA,TRBJ1-2,NA,TGTGCCATCAGTGAGGACATTAACTATGGCTACACCTTC,CAISEDINYGYTF
TRBV18,once,TRBJ1-2,NA,TGTGCCAGCTCACTGACAGATTCTAACTATGGCTACACCTTC,CASSLTDSNYGYTF
TRBV7-9,few,TRBJ1-4,TRBD1,TGTGCCAGCAGCTTAGGATGGACAGGGCCAACTAATGAAAAACTGTTTTTT,CASSLGWTGPTNEKLFF
TRBV4-2,NA,TRBJ2-1,NA,TGTGCCAGCAGCCCCCGGGACCAGAACTACAATGAGCAGTTCTTC,CASSPRDQNYNEQFF
TRBV18,NA,TRBJ2-7,NA,TGTGCCAGCTCACCAGGGGACGTATCGCGCTACGAGCAGTACTTC,CASSPGDVSRYEQYF
TRBV6-5,NA,TRBJ2-7,TRBD2,TGTGCCAGCAGTGGGGCGGGGGTCTCCTACGAGCAGTACTTC,CASSGAGVSYEQYF
TRBV2,once,TRBJ2-7,NA,TGTGCCAGCAGGACAGGTTCCTCCTACGAGCAGTACTTC,CASRTGSSYEQYF
TRBV10-2,NA,TRBJ1-4,TRBD1,TGCGCCAGCAGTGCCGGGACAGGGGGCGTAGTGAGTGAAAAACTGTTTTTT,CASSAGTGGVVSEKLFF
TRBV7-2,NA,TRBJ1-1,NA,TGTGCCAGCAGCCCGGGGGGGGCAGGGAGAGGGACTGAAGCTTTCTTT,CASSPGGAGRGTEAFF
TRBV6-4,NA,TRBJ2-4,TRBD2,TGTGCCAGCAAACTGACTAGCGACGGAGACATTCAGTACTTC,CASKLTSDGDIQYF
TRBV19,NA,TRBJ1-2,NA,TGTGCCAGTAGTATTGGGGGAGGTGGCTACACCTTC,CASSIGGGGYTF
TRBV28,NA,TRBJ1-1,NA,TGTGCCAGCAGTTTAAGGTGGGCAGGGAGGGTTAACACTGAAGCTTTCTTT,CASSLRWAGRVNTEAFF
TRBV6-1,NA,TRBJ2-1,TRBD1,TGTGCCAGCAGTGCCCAGGGGGAAGGTTCCTACAATGAGCAGTTCTTC,CASSAQGEGSYNEQFF
TRBV28,NA,TRBJ2-7,TRBD2,TGTGCCAGCCGAGTGGGCGGGGGGGCCCGGGAGCAGTACTTC,CASRVGGGAREQYF
TRBV7-9,NA,TRBJ2-5,NA,TGTGCCAGCAGCTTAGTGCGGCCCACTACACCGACCCAGTACTTC,CASSLVRPTTPTQYF
TRBV9,NA,TRBJ2-5,NA,TGTGCCAGCAGCCCTCGGCCCCGAGAGACCCAGTACTTC,CASSPRPRETQYF
TRBV27,NA,TRBJ1-1,NA,TGTGCCAGCAGTCCAAGGGGGGGCGTGAACACTGAAGCTTTCTTT,CASSPRGGVNTEAFF
TRBV2,NA,TRBJ2-1,TRBD1,TGTGCCAGCGATGGACAGGGGGGCAATGAGCAGTTCTTC,CASDGQGGNEQFF
TRBV13,NA,TRBJ2-1,TRBD2,TGTGCCAGCAGCTTAGGAGCGGGGGGGCTGTGGAATGAGCAGTTCTTC,CASSLGAGGLWNEQFF
TRBV7-3,few,TRBJ2-3,TRBD2,TGTGCCAGCAGTCAAGGTGGGACTAGCTCAACGCAGTATTTT,CASSQGGTSSTQYF
TRBV6-6,NA,TRBJ2-1,TRBD1,TGTGCCAGCAGTTACGTCCAGGGGGCGCGAAATGAGCAGTTCTTC,CASSYVQGARNEQFF
TRBV7-8,NA,TRBJ1-5,NA,TGTGCCAGCAGCCCAGAAATCGGGACCCAGCATTTT,CASSPEIGTQHF
TRBV7-9,NA,TRBJ2-4,NA,TGTGCCAGCAGCTTGGTGTATTCGGGGCAGAACATTCAGTACTTC,CASSLVYSGQNIQYF
TRBV18,once,TRBJ2-5,NA,TGTGCCAGCTCCTACCAGGGGGAGACCCAGTACTTC,CASSYQGETQYF
TRBV5-4,NA,TRBJ1-1,NA,TGTGCCAGCAGCCGTATCGGGGGCGTGAACACTGAAGCTTTCTTT,CASSRIGGVNTEAFF